This T cell receptor beta chain is from a study of cytomegalovirus exposure and HLA in healthy donors. Trimming took off 1 base at V and 0 bases at J, with 7 bases between the two ends. The CDR3 spans 15 residues. CDR1 MNHEY and CDR2 SMNVEV come from the germline V gene (reference sequence). General study points: The study designated some 180 TCR beta chains cytomegalovirus-associated.

On this clone itself: Its antigen is currently unknown.

Researchers ran the PCR with 60 Vbeta and 13 Jbeta primers. Repertoires were generated with immunoSEQ multiplex PCR, while TCRdb's copy carries only in-frame clones and drops some. In the table there are 150,000 to 200,000 clones, about 86% of which are singletons. Specimen: PBMCs. V usage is TRBV27 and J usage is TRBJ1-3; D is unresolved. This clonotype originated in a woman in her twenties or thirties in good health and CMV-seronegative. CDR3 protein: CASSLYSSSGNTIYF. CDR3 DNA sequence: TGTGCCAGCAGTTTATACTCAAGCTCTGGAAACACCATATATTTT.